Listed below are T cell receptor beta chains from one sample, sequenced in a study of graft-versus-host responses after intestinal transplantation. Measured with immunoSEQ multiplex PCR; TCRdb has only the in-frame clones, and not every one. The data show about 39,000 clones, more than 85% seen once. The antigens these receptors bind are not known. The sequences come from unstimulated CD8+ T cells sorted from spleen or lymph node cells, collected before transplant. The source is a human donor who was the organ donor for an intestinal transplant. CDR3s include the opening cysteine and the closing phenylalanine or tryptophan. D genes are given only for firm matches. The size of a clone is reported for some rows only, either as once, few or many, or as a class for expanded clones.

D	V	size	J	CDR3	DNA
NA	TRBV6-8	NA	TRBJ2-3	CASSPRTVTTDTQYF	TGTGCCAGCAGTCCCCGGACAGTGACCACAGATACGCAGTATTTT
TRBD1	TRBV15	NA	TRBJ2-7	CATSRDLGQGFYEQYF	TGTGCCACCAGCAGAGATTTAGGACAGGGGTTTTACGAGCAGTACTTC
NA	TRBV9	NA	TRBJ2-3	CASSVSKSADTQYF	TGTGCCAGCAGCGTTTCAAAGAGCGCAGATACGCAGTATTTT
TRBD2	TRBV11-2	NA	TRBJ2-1	CASSAGTSYNEQFF	TGTGCCAGCAGCGCCGGGACTAGCTACAATGAGCAGTTCTTC
NA	TRBV23-1	NA	TRBJ2-2	CASSQSLPPPRDIRDTGELFF	TGCGCCAGCAGTCAATCGCTTCCCCCGCCTCGGGACATAAGGGACACCGGGGAGCTGTTTTTT
NA	TRBV10-3	NA	TRBJ1-2	CAISDTENYGYTF	TGTGCCATCAGTGATACTGAGAACTATGGCTACACCTTC
TRBD1	TRBV6-4	NA	TRBJ2-3	CASSGDRADTQYF	TGTGCCAGCAGCGGAGACAGGGCAGATACGCAGTATTTT
NA	TRBV27	once	TRBJ2-1	CASSLSSSGNEQFF	TGTGCCAGCAGTTTATCGTCCTCAGGGAATGAGCAGTTCTTC
NA	TRBV28	once	TRBJ2-2	CASRFWGNTGELFF	TGTGCCAGCAGGTTTTGGGGCAACACCGGGGAGCTGTTTTTT
TRBD2	TRBV19	NA	TRBJ2-1	CASSIGTSGYNEQFF	TGTGCCAGTAGTATTGGGACTAGCGGTTACAATGAGCAGTTCTTC
NA	TRBV18	NA	TRBJ2-7	CASSPFTEQYF	TGTGCCAGCTCACCATTTACCGAGCAGTACTTC
NA	TRBV9	NA	TRBJ2-3	CASSVGRGTDTQYF	TGTGCCAGCAGCGTAGGTCGGGGCACAGATACGCAGTATTTT
TRBD1	TRBV30	NA	TRBJ1-4	CAWSGTGESEKLFF	TGTGCCTGGAGTGGGACAGGGGAAAGTGAAAAACTGTTTTTT
TRBD1	TRBV27	once	TRBJ1-2	CASSFQEGARYGYTF	TGTGCCAGCAGTTTCCAGGAGGGGGCTCGGTATGGCTACACCTTC
TRBD2	TRBV9	NA	TRBJ2-6	CASSVGGARTSELSGANVLTF	TGTGCCAGCAGCGTAGGAGGGGCAAGGACTAGCGAGCTCTCTGGGGCCAACGTCCTGACTTTC
TRBD1	TRBV28	NA	TRBJ2-5	CASSSPNRGKETQYF	TGTGCCAGCAGTTCTCCCAACAGGGGTAAAGAGACCCAGTACTTC
TRBD1	TRBV14	NA	TRBJ2-7	CASSPAGTGRTYEQYF	TGTGCCAGCAGCCCTGCCGGGACAGGACGTACCTACGAGCAGTACTTC
TRBD2	TRBV4-3	NA	TRBJ2-3	CASSQLTAVAGASTDTQYF	TGCGCCAGCAGCCAATTGACAGCTGTAGCGGGAGCTTCCACAGATACGCAGTATTTT
NA	TRBV7-3	NA	TRBJ2-5	CASSLGAIETQYF	TGTGCCAGCAGCTTAGGGGCTATAGAGACCCAGTACTTC
NA	TRBV29-1	NA	TRBJ1-2	CSVEWVLGEAPSNYGYTF	TGCAGCGTTGAGTGGGTACTAGGGGAGGCGCCTTCTAACTATGGCTACACCTTC
TRBD2	TRBV9	NA	TRBJ2-1	CASSPRTRFYEQFF	TGTGCCAGCAGCCCCCGGACTAGATTCTATGAGCAGTTCTTC
TRBD1	TRBV4-1	NA	TRBJ1-1	CASSQQGARRAFF	TGCGCCAGCAGCCAACAGGGGGCGCGGAGAGCTTTCTTT
NA	TRBV19	NA	TRBJ2-2	CASRLSGETTFPLNTGELFF	TGTGCCAGTAGATTATCGGGGGAGACCACCTTCCCCCTGAACACCGGGGAGCTGTTTTTT
NA	TRBV27	once	TRBJ2-5	CASSFPLTPYQETQYF	TGTGCCAGCAGTTTCCCGCTGACTCCGTACCAAGAGACCCAGTACTTC
TRBD1	TRBV28	NA	TRBJ1-1	CASSLYWSGGTEAFF	TGTGCCAGCAGTTTATACTGGTCAGGGGGCACTGAAGCTTTCTTT
NA	TRBV7-2	NA	TRBJ1-2	CASSLFCRGDGYTF	TGTGCCAGCAGCTTATTTTGTAGGGGAGATGGCTACACCTTC
NA	TRBV19	NA	TRBJ2-1	CASSKGAVDEQFF	TGTGCCAGTAGTAAGGGAGCGGTCGATGAGCAGTTCTTC
TRBD1	TRBV5-1	NA	TRBJ2-7	CASSSTGGTYEQYF	TGCGCCAGCAGCTCGACAGGGGGAACCTACGAGCAGTACTTC
NA	TRBV7-9	NA	TRBJ1-4	CASSLLGRGLLSTNEKLFF	TGTGCCAGCAGCTTACTCGGCAGGGGATTGCTGTCAACTAATGAAAAACTGTTTTTT
NA	TRBV27	NA	TRBJ2-1	CASKLYNEQFF	TGTGCCAGCAAGCTCTACAATGAGCAGTTCTTC
NA	TRBV10-2	once	TRBJ1-1	CASSGISGIPMNTEAFF	TGCGCCAGCAGTGGAATATCAGGGATCCCTATGAACACTGAAGCTTTCTTT
TRBD2	TRBV27	NA	TRBJ2-5	CASSWTSGISKTQYF	TGTGCCAGCAGTTGGACTAGCGGGATTTCAAAGACCCAGTACTTC
TRBD1	TRBV19	NA	TRBJ1-2	CASDAGTGLIGYTF	TGTGCCAGCGACGCCGGGACAGGGTTGATCGGCTACACCTTC
TRBD2	TRBV7-3	few	TRBJ2-2	CASSWTGGRGGELFF	TGTGCCAGCAGCTGGACTGGCGGGAGGGGCGGGGAGCTGTTTTTT
NA	TRBV9	NA	TRBJ1-3	CASSVGGSSGNTIYF	TGTGCCAGCAGCGTCGGAGGGAGCTCTGGAAACACCATATATTTT
NA	TRBV7-9	NA	TRBJ2-6	CASSFPFPGANVLTF	TGTGCCAGCAGCTTTCCCTTCCCCGGGGCCAACGTCCTGACTTTC
NA	TRBV28	NA	TRBJ2-7	CASSLLREPYEQYF	TGTGCCAGCAGTTTATTGCGGGAACCCTACGAGCAGTACTTC
NA	TRBV30	once	TRBJ1-6	CACTKWGFYNSPLHF	TGTGCCTGCACTAAGTGGGGTTTTTATAATTCACCCCTCCACTTT
NA	TRBV6-5	NA	TRBJ1-4	CASRSGEKLFF	TGTGCCAGCAGATCGGGTGAAAAACTGTTTTTT
TRBD2	TRBV4-3	NA	TRBJ2-3	CASSETSGSYTDTQYF	TGCGCCAGCAGCGAGACTAGCGGGAGTTACACAGATACGCAGTATTTT
NA	TRBV19	NA	TRBJ2-1	CASEGGTYNVNEQFF	TGTGCCAGCGAGGGGGGGACCTATAACGTCAATGAGCAGTTCTTC
TRBD1	TRBV29-1	NA	TRBJ2-1	CSGGTGGFPSYNEQFF	TGCAGCGGTGGGACAGGGGGCTTCCCTTCCTACAATGAGCAGTTCTTC
NA	TRBV4-3	few	TRBJ2-2	CASSQTTGRESWELFF	TGCGCCAGCAGCCAAACGACAGGAAGAGAAAGTTGGGAGCTGTTTTTT
NA	TRBV5-6	NA	TRBJ2-7	CASSFVPSAMDEQYF	TGTGCCAGCAGCTTCGTTCCGTCCGCCATGGACGAGCAGTACTTC
NA	TRBV28	NA	TRBJ1-6	CASSLYRGGPRRSPLHF	TGTGCCAGCAGTTTATATCGGGGTGGGCCGAGGAGATCACCCCTCCACTTT
NA	TRBV11-2	NA	TRBJ2-1	CASSLQPGHLSSYNEQFF	TGTGCCAGCAGCCTACAACCGGGACACCTGAGCTCCTACAATGAGCAGTTCTTC
TRBD2	TRBV5-4	NA	TRBJ2-3	CASSFSLAGGRDTQYF	TGTGCCAGCAGCTTCTCGCTAGCGGGAGGTAGAGATACGCAGTATTTT
NA	TRBV9	NA	TRBJ2-1	CASASIGPGYNEQFF	TGTGCCAGCGCCTCAATCGGACCCGGCTACAATGAGCAGTTCTTC
NA	TRBV7-2	once	TRBJ1-5	CASSLSGGGVNQPQHF	TGTGCCAGCAGCTTATCGGGAGGGGGAGTGAATCAGCCCCAGCATTTT
NA	TRBV6-5	NA	TRBJ1-2	CASSYSLGRAYGYTF	TGTGCCAGCAGTTACTCGCTGGGACGGGCCTATGGCTACACCTTC
TRBD2	TRBV19	NA	TRBJ2-6	CASTRGGRGDYPGANVLTF	TGTGCCTCCACCCGCGGGGGGAGAGGGGATTACCCTGGGGCCAACGTCCTGACTTTC
NA	TRBV30	once	TRBJ2-1	CAWSVRGDEQFF	TGTGCCTGGAGTGTACGGGGTGATGAGCAGTTCTTC
NA	TRBV4-1	NA	TRBJ1-1	CASSQLGVGYTEAFF	TGCGCCAGCAGCCAATTAGGGGTTGGTTACACTGAAGCTTTCTTT
NA	TRBV5-1	NA	TRBJ2-1	CASSFGGQGNEQFF	TGCGCCAGCAGCTTCGGGGGGCAGGGCAATGAGCAGTTCTTC